This paragraph covers one T cell receptor beta chain sequence. Its antigen is still unknown. Base qualities are missing; no much larger clone stands one base away. Sequences SGHRS (CDR1) and YFSETQ (CDR2) are obtained from the germline V gene. The CDR3 starts with the cysteine, ends with the phenylalanine, and has 17 residues. Of the read, only the CDR3 DNA is kept; its 51 bases are in frame from base 1. Trimming removed 5 bases from V and 5 bases from J, leaving 22 bases between the germline ends. The source of the sample is a study of T cell responses to AZD1222 COVID-19 vaccine (dated by TCRdb to the early 2020s). About the study as a whole: AZD1222 recipients whose second dose came at about 4 weeks and those whose second dose came at about 12 weeks were combined into one group, since spike-specific TCR depth and breadth did not differ between the two schedules. TCR sequencing was performed for about 250 trial participants, of whom some 200 were given two doses of AZD1222 and approximately 25 were given two doses of MenACWY control vaccine. Trial participants were enrolled into age subgroups of 18-55, 56-69 and 70-plus years, which contained around 140, 26 and 57 TCR-sequenced participants, respectively.

The CDR3 regions of human TCRbeta chains were analyzed by immunosequencing. The authors processed their data as follows. Repertoire TCRs were matched against a reference library of SARS-CoV-2-specific TCRs generated with the MIRA antigen-specificity platform. Breadth was defined as the fraction of unique TCRs that were SARS-CoV-2-associated, and depth was defined as the fraction of total T cells that were SARS-CoV-2-associated. Using the MIRA data, each spike-specific TCR was assigned both to the spike region to which the TCR was reactive and to a CD4 or CD8 class. Log10-transformed breadth and depth values were compared by one-way ANOVA with Sidak's multiple comparisons tests. The table comes from immuneACCESS by way of TCRdb, which keeps in-frame sequences with V and J called. Part of the clones is missing from these tables; in studies checked, under half for an unresolved V gene and the rest for unknown reasons. V, J and clone size were drawn from that table, and D and trimming were deduced from the DNA. The sample data list over 85,000 clones, and 88% of these were observed just once. The ten largest clones capture about 1.6% of the sample.

The time point label, read with the paper, signifies: baseline before first vaccination. Vaccinee samples were obtained from the UK trials COV001 and COV002, which included a single-blind randomized controlled phase 2/3 trial of AZD1222 (ChAdOx1 nCoV-19) in healthy adults. For TCRbeta chain sequencing, PBMC samples from trial participants were taken at day 0 and at day 28 after the second dose. The study at large found these results: Conclusions about previously exposed vaccinees are limited, since just five to seven AZD1222 recipients were seropositive for SARS-CoV-2 at baseline. Epitopes outside the regions mutated in the B.1.351 and B.1.1.7 variants were reportedly recognized by nearly half of the unique spike-specific TCRs. Most participants were white British and females outnumbered males, and the authors suggested that clonal diversity may have been underestimated. Spike-specific TCR breadth and depth rose significantly after two AZD1222 doses compared with day 0 and with MenACWY recipients. Because no day 14 peak-response samples were available, repertoires were characterized only after the peak T cell response. Vaccine-associated CD4 TCRs spanned the whole spike protein, with dominant responses in regions 160-218 and 743-854. In the small 56-69-year group, the increase in depth fell short of significance, most likely because of low power.

This material consisted of peripheral blood, taken on day 0 of AZD1222 vaccination. The chain is made from TRBV5-1 and TRBJ2-2; TRBD2 is possibly the D segment (6 matching bases). The source is an adult in good health. The CDR3: CASSSGFLNQGTGELFF. The DNA sequence follows: TGCGCCAGCAGTAGCGGTTTCCTAAATCAAGGGACCGGGGAGCTGTTTTTT.